This T cell receptor (beta chain) was recorded in a study of cytomegalovirus exposure and HLA in healthy donors. The PCR had 60 Vbeta and 13 Jbeta primers. Assay used: immunoSEQ multiplex PCR; TCRdb lists only in-frame clones, some missing. The table has some 120,000 clones, about 66% seen once; the top ten hold less than 2%. With respect to this clone: Its specificity is not known.

Findings and limits, study-wide: Altogether, 170 or so TCR beta chains were recorded as cytomegalovirus-associated. Compared with the roughly 700-donor mean, an Asian-associated ancestry cluster reportedly had fewer N-insertions, according to a later analysis. A highly shared variant cluster was judged a likely technical artifact. The HLA-A and HLA-B alleles of most subjects were reportedly predicted accurately from TCR beta sequences.

The CDR3 spans 12 residues. CDR1 is ENHRY, CDR2 SYGVKD, per germline. V lost 11 bases to trimming and J lost 7 bases, with 14 bases between them. This chain uses TRBV10-3 with TRBJ2-2; perhaps TRBD2 as D (7 bases). The sequencing sample was made of PBMCs. This receptor was taken from a man aged 30 to 39 in good health and CMV-seropositive. The CDR3 coding sequence is TGTGCCTCGAGGGGGGGCCGCGGGGAGCTGTTTTTT. This sequence encodes CASRGGRGELFF.